The 20 T cell receptor beta chains below all came from one sample that was sequenced in a study of beta chain features in type 1 diabetes. The authors reverse transcribed all of the isolated RNA, so sequencing captured expressed TCRB transcripts. The table came from immunoSEQ multiplex PCR; TCRdb's copy has only in-frame clones and leaves some out. Of 130,000 to 150,000 clones in the sample, about 9.2% are singletons; the top ten hold roughly 0.69%. Sequencing was carried out using central memory CD4+ T cells from blood. The receptors were gathered from a man aged 18 to 30 in good health.

This clone was counted only a few times. This chain connects TRBV5-4 to TRBJ2-1; TRBD2 agrees at 13 bases. In germline, CDR1 is SGHNT, CDR2 YYREEE (reference sequence). There are 15 residues in the CDR3. V was clipped by 4 bases and J by 7 bases; unmatched bases: 5. CDR3 nucleotide sequence: TGTGCCAGCAGCGCCAGGACTAGCGGGGGAAATGAGCAGTTCTTC. It encodes CASSARTSGGNEQFF.

This clone turned up a few times. Other DNA sequences in this specimen translate into the identical CDR3. The V and J genes are TRBV5-4 and TRBJ2-3, with 12 bases lining up with TRBD2. Trimming took 1 base from V and 1 from J; bases not matched to a gene: 1. The CDR3 contains 16 residues. Germline V gene lookup returns CDR1 SGHNT and CDR2 YYREEE (reference sequence). The CDR3 DNA sequence: TGTGCCAGCAGCTTGAGACTAGCGGGGGGCACAGATACGCAGTATTTT. The encoded protein is CASSLRLAGGTDTQYF.

This clone was counted only a few times. The chain is built from TRBV18 and TRBJ2-1, with 7 nucleotides matching TRBD1. The junction had 1 base not matched to a gene; V was cut back by 4 bases and J by 4 bases. Germline V gene lookup returns CDR1 KGHSH and CDR2 LQKENI. The CDR3 extends over 13 amino acids. The CDR3 coding sequence is TGTGCCAGCTCACAGGGACAGTACAATGAGCAGTTCTTC. Protein: CASSQGQYNEQFF.

The V call is TRBV7-9, the J call TRBJ2-5; TRBD2 is a possible D gene (6 bases). This CDR3 spans 15 amino acids. Germline loops: CDR1 SEHNR, CDR2 FQNEAQ (reference sequence). Trimming left V 5 bases short and J 2 bases short, with 15 bases between. CDR3 sequence reads: CASSRTGGGQETQYF. DNA for the CDR3: TGTGCCAGCAGCCGGACTGGTGGAGGGCAAGAGACCCAGTACTTC.

The chain links TRBV7-3 to TRBJ2-7; the D gene is possibly TRBD1 (6 bases). Between the trimmed V and J ends, which lost 8 bases and 2 bases, there was a span of 16 bases. This CDR3 region has 14 residues. In germline, CDR1 is SGHTA, CDR2 FQGTGA. CDR3: CASSPLDRPYEQYF. The CDR3 DNA sequence: TGTGCCAGCTCCCCTCTTGACAGGCCCTACGAGCAGTACTTC.

The rearrangement joins TRBV6-6 to TRBJ1-5; tentative D call: TRBD1 (5 bases). CDR1 and CDR2 from the germline V gene are MNHNY and SVGAGI (reference sequence). With 7 bases removed from V and 9 bases from J, the gap between germline ends came to 25 bases. The CDR3 has 16 residues. The CDR3 sequence is CASIGSAGRPSMPQHF. In nucleotides, the CDR3 is TGTGCCAGCATAGGAAGCGCGGGGCGCCCGTCGATGCCCCAGCATTTT.

J is TRBJ2-1 and V is TRBV5-1; 10 bases agree with TRBD2. Trimming removed 3 bases from V and 5 bases from J; junction bases left unmatched: 8. The CDR3 covers 16 residues. Germline V gene lookup returns CDR1 SGHRS and CDR2 YFSETQ. CDR3 nucleotide sequence: TGCGCCAGCAGCTGGAAGGTAGCGGGGGGAAACAATGAGCAGTTCTTC. Protein: CASSWKVAGGNNEQFF.

The CDR3 sequence is CAWSVRGGSNGPQHF. CDR3 bases: TGTGCCTGGAGTGTACGCGGGGGGTCAAATGGGCCCCAGCATTTT. The rearrangement joins TRBV30 to TRBJ1-5, with D possibly matching TRBD1 (5 bases). This CDR3 contains 15 residues. Trimming stripped 0 bases from V and 9 bases from J, with 18 bases between. Per germline, CDR1 GTSNPN and CDR2 SVGIG (reference sequence). The full variable domain, in which reference TRBV30 and TRBJ1-5 provide the parts outside the CDR3, is SQTIHQWPATLVQPVGSPLSLECTVEGTSNPNLYWYRQAAGRGLQLLFYSVGIGQISSEVPQNLSASRPQDRQFILSSKKLLLSDSGFYLCAWSVRGGSNGPQHFGDGTRLSIL.

This clone was picked up a small number of times. This chain uses TRBV6-1 with TRBJ2-5; D perhaps matches TRBD1 (5 bases). Germline V gene sequence: CDR1 MNHNS, CDR2 SASEGT. V lost 7 bases to trimming and J lost 0 bases, with 9 bases between them. The CDR3 runs 13 residues. CDR3 in amino acids: CASNRGHQETQYF. The CDR3 nucleotides are TGTGCCAGCAATAGGGGCCACCAAGAGACCCAGTACTTC.

This chain links TRBV9 with TRBJ1-1; tentative D call: TRBD1 (6 bases). Germline V gene data show CDR1 as SGDLS and CDR2 as YYNGEE. The CDR3 runs to 13 residues. The V and J ends lost 4 bases and 3 bases respectively, with 10 bases between them. CDR3 sequence (DNA): TGTGCCAGCAGCTACAGGGTAGACACTGAAGCTTTCTTT. Translating gives CASSYRVDTEAFF. Based on the CDR3 plus reference TRBV9 and TRBJ1-1, the full variable domain is DSGVTQTPKHLITATGQRVTLRCSPRSGDLSVYWYQQSLDQGLQFLIQYYNGEERAKGNILERFSAQQFPDLHSELNLSSLELGDSALYFCASSYRVDTEAFFGQGTRLTVV.

The chain links TRBV19 to TRBJ2-5; 8 bases match TRBD1. The CDR3 runs 14 residues. Losses at the gene ends were 5 bases for V and 4 bases for J; bases not matched to a gene: 6. CDR1 and CDR2 (germline): LNHDA, SQIVND (reference sequence). The CDR3 nucleotides read TGTGCCAGTAGTTACCAGGGGGCACGAGAGACCCAGTACTTC. Encoded protein: CASSYQGARETQYF.

The CDR3 loop is CASSLDFPGELFF. For the CDR3, the DNA is TGTGCCAGCAGCTTAGACTTTCCCGGGGAGCTGTTTTTT. V usage is TRBV7-2 and J usage is TRBJ2-2; no clear D gene. This CDR3 has 13 amino acids. V lost 1 base, J lost 6 bases, and 6 bases lay in between. Germline CDR1 reads SGHTA; CDR2 reads FQGNSA.

Many counts were recorded for this clone. The chain carries TRBV29-1 and TRBJ2-1; 8 nucleotides match TRBD2. Trimming at V came to 3 bases and at J to 8 bases, leaving 3 bases not matched to a gene. This CDR3 contains 12 residues. Looked up from germline, CDR1 is SQVTM and CDR2 is ANQGSEA. The CDR3 DNA sequence: TGCAGCGTTGATTTGACTAGCGATGAGCAGTTCTTC. Translated, it gives CSVDLTSDEQFF.

This clone has more than one count but fewer than ten. The rearrangement uses TRBV18 and TRBJ1-4; TRBD1 matches at 8 bases. Germline V CDR1 and CDR2: KGHSH, LQKENI. The length of the CDR3 is 15 residues. V was clipped by 4 bases and J by 8 bases; unmatched bases: 9. CDR3 residues: CASSRRGQALEKLFF. The CDR3 DNA sequence: TGTGCCAGCTCACGACGGGGACAGGCCCTGGAAAAACTGTTTTTT.

This clone has only a few counts. DNA of the CDR3: TGTGCCAGCTCACCGCGGGACGGACCCAACAATCAGCCCCAGCATTTT. Translating it yields CASSPRDGPNNQPQHF. This chain joins TRBV18 and TRBJ1-5; D might be TRBD1 (5 bases). V was pared by 3 bases and J by 3 bases, with 15 bases between. Looked up from germline, CDR1 is KGHSH and CDR2 is LQKENI. The CDR3 spans 16 residues.

This chain links TRBV6-5 with TRBJ1-1; a weak D match, TRBD1 (6 bases). The germline V and J ends were trimmed by 6 bases and 13 bases, with 24 bases remaining between them. The CDR3 runs 14 residues. Germline values: CDR1 MNHEY, CDR2 SVGAGI. The CDR3 nucleotides are TGTGCCAGCAGCCCTCAACTCGACAGGCCTAGGGGTTTCTTT. Translated, it gives CASSPQLDRPRGFF.

The chain is built from TRBV5-6 and TRBJ2-5, with D unclear. The J call may be faulty, since TRBJ2-7 better matches the DNA end. The germline V gene encodes CDR1 SGHDT and CDR2 YYEEEE. This CDR3 has 12 residues. The CDR3 loop reads CASSLSPYEQYF. CDR3 nucleotide sequence: TGTGCCAGCAGCTTGTCCCCCTACGAGCAGTACTTC.

The rearrangement joins TRBV7-9 to TRBJ2-7; TRBD1 agrees at 8 bases. CDR3 length: 12 residues. The trim removed 6 bases at V and 5 bases at J, leaving 3 bases unmatched. Per the germline V gene, CDR1 is SEHNR and CDR2 is FQNEAQ (reference sequence). CDR3 region: CASSRTGNEQYF. The CDR3 DNA reads TGTGCCAGCAGTAGGACAGGGAACGAGCAGTACTTC. Supplemented by reference TRBV7-9 and TRBJ2-7, the full variable domain reads DTGVSQNPRHKITKRGQNVTFRCDPISEHNRLYWYRQTLGQGPEFLTYFQNEAQLEKSRLLSDRFSAERPKGSFSTLEIQRTEQGDSAMYLCASSRTGNEQYFGPGTRLTVT.

This clone was observed a handful of times. This rearrangement joins TRBV4-2 to TRBJ2-1; 8 bases line up with TRBD2. The V gene end was trimmed by 2 bases and the J gene end by 8 bases; junction bases not matched to a gene: 11. This CDR3 is 16 amino acids long. From germline, CDR1 is LGHNA and CDR2 YNFKEQ. CDR3: CASSQFTSGGRDEQFF. The CDR3 coding sequence is TGTGCCAGCAGCCAATTCACTTCGGGGGGGCGGGATGAGCAGTTCTTC.

CDR3 sequence (DNA): TGTGCCAGCGGGGACAGGGGAGGTCAGCCCCAGCATTTT. Protein product: CASGDRGGQPQHF. This rearrangement joins TRBV11-2 to TRBJ1-5; TRBD1 matches 10 bases. The trim removed 8 bases at V and 6 bases at J, leaving 4 bases unmatched. This CDR3 region has 13 residues. Germline lookup yields CDR1 SGHAT and CDR2 FQNNGV.